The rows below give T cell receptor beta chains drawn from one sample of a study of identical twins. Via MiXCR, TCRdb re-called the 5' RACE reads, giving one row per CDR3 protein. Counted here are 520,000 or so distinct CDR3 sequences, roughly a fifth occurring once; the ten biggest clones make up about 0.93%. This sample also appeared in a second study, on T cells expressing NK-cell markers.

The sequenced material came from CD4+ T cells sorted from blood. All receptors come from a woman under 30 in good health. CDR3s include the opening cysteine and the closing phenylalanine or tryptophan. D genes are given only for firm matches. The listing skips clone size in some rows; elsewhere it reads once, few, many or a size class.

CDR3 protein: CAISDVGATGELFF
CDR3 DNA: TGTGCCATCAGTGATGTGGGGGCCACCGGGGAGCTGTTTTTT
D gene: .
J gene: TRBJ2-2
clone size: few
V gene: TRBV10-3

CDR3 protein: CATSRDLAGSTDTQYF
CDR3 DNA: TGTGCCACCAGCAGAGATTTAGCGGGAAGCACAGATACGCAGTATTTT
D gene: TRBD2
J gene: TRBJ2-3
clone size: few
V gene: TRBV15

CDR3 protein: CASSQGVGQLQETQYF
CDR3 DNA: TGTGCCAGCAGCCAAGGGGTGGGACAGCTCCAAGAGACCCAGTACTTC
D gene: TRBD1
J gene: TRBJ2-5
clone size: few
V gene: TRBV3-1

CDR3 protein: CASRRQGTNTGELFF
CDR3 DNA: TGTGCCAGCAGGCGACAGGGGACTAACACCGGGGAGCTGTTTTTT
D gene: TRBD1
J gene: TRBJ2-2
clone size: .
V gene: TRBV12-3/TRBV12-4

CDR3 protein: CSGHNSYNEQFF
CDR3 DNA: TGCAGCGGTCACAATTCCTACAATGAGCAGTTCTTC
D gene: .
J gene: TRBJ2-1
clone size: .
V gene: TRBV29-1

CDR3 protein: CSATTGTNSPLHF
CDR3 DNA: TGCAGTGCAACGACAGGGACCAATTCACCCCTCCACTTT
D gene: TRBD1
J gene: TRBJ1-6
clone size: .
V gene: TRBV20-1

CDR3 protein: CASRLTGHTDLVF
CDR3 DNA: TGCGCCAGCAGGTTGACTGGACATACCGATTTAGTCTTT
D gene: .
J gene: TRBJ1-1
clone size: few
V gene: TRBV5-1

CDR3 protein: CATSREGSQETQYF
CDR3 DNA: TGTGCCACCAGCAGAGAAGGCTCACAAGAGACCCAGTACTTC
D gene: .
J gene: TRBJ2-5
clone size: .
V gene: TRBV15

CDR3 protein: CASSPRGGASADTQYF
CDR3 DNA: TGTGCCAGCAGTCCTCGGGGGGGTGCCTCGGCAGATACGCAGTATTTT
D gene: TRBD2
J gene: TRBJ2-3
clone size: few
V gene: TRBV27

CDR3 protein: CASSFQGTDTQYF
CDR3 DNA: TGCGCCAGCAGCTTCCAGGGCACAGATACGCAGTATTTT
D gene: .
J gene: TRBJ2-3
clone size: many
V gene: TRBV5-1

CDR3 protein: CATSDLRDPYEQYF
CDR3 DNA: TGTGCCACCAGTGATTTGAGGGACCCCTACGAGCAGTACTTC
D gene: .
J gene: TRBJ2-7
clone size: .
V gene: TRBV24-1

CDR3 protein: CASSSHQTPNYGYTF
CDR3 DNA: TGTGCCAGCAGCTCCCACCAAACACCTAACTATGGCTACACCTTC
D gene: .
J gene: TRBJ1-2
clone size: many
V gene: TRBV7-9

CDR3 protein: CSGAGTSDYEQYF
CDR3 DNA: TGCAGTGGTGCCGGGACTAGCGACTACGAGCAGTACTTC
D gene: TRBD2
J gene: TRBJ2-7
clone size: .
V gene: TRBV20-1

CDR3 protein: CATSRLPGLAGEKQYF
CDR3 DNA: TGTGCCACCAGCAGATTACCGGGACTAGCGGGAGAAAAGCAGTACTTC
D gene: TRBD2
J gene: TRBJ2-7
clone size: .
V gene: TRBV15

CDR3 protein: CASSLMNIQYF
CDR3 DNA: TGTGCCAGCAGCCTTATGAACATTCAGTACTTC
D gene: .
J gene: TRBJ2-4
clone size: few
V gene: TRBV2

CDR3 protein: CASTSTGLSDTQYF
CDR3 DNA: TGCGCCAGCACATCTACAGGGTTGTCAGATACGCAGTATTTT
D gene: .
J gene: TRBJ2-3
clone size: .
V gene: TRBV5-1

CDR3 protein: CASSAGQANTEAFF
CDR3 DNA: TGCGCCAGCAGTGCTGGACAGGCGAACACTGAAGCTTTCTTT
D gene: TRBD1
J gene: TRBJ1-1
clone size: few
V gene: TRBV5-1

CDR3 protein: CASSLNTQETQYF
CDR3 DNA: TGTGCCAGCAGCTTAAATACCCAAGAGACCCAGTACTTC
D gene: .
J gene: TRBJ2-5
clone size: .
V gene: TRBV7-3

CDR3 protein: CASSWSGTPGEQFF
CDR3 DNA: TGCGCCAGCAGCTGGAGTGGGACCCCGGGTGAGCAGTTCTTC
D gene: .
J gene: TRBJ2-1
clone size: .
V gene: TRBV5-1

CDR3 protein: CASSSGRAKQPQHF
CDR3 DNA: TGTGCCAGTAGTTCGGGACGGGCGAAGCAGCCCCAGCATTTT
D gene: .
J gene: TRBJ1-5
clone size: .
V gene: TRBV19

CDR3 protein: CASSEAGSNQPQHF
CDR3 DNA: TGTGCCAGCAGTGAGGCCGGAAGCAATCAGCCCCAGCATTTT
D gene: .
J gene: TRBJ1-5
clone size: .
V gene: TRBV25-1

CDR3 protein: CASREDYSTDTQYF
CDR3 DNA: TGTGCCAGCAGGGAGGACTATTCCACAGATACGCAGTATTTT
D gene: .
J gene: TRBJ2-3
clone size: .
V gene: TRBV2

CDR3 protein: CSARDRGRGEQYF
CDR3 DNA: TGCAGTGCTAGAGACAGGGGGCGAGGCGAGCAGTACTTC
D gene: TRBD1
J gene: TRBJ2-7
clone size: few
V gene: TRBV20-1

CDR3 protein: CATRRGPNTEAFF
CDR3 DNA: TGTGCCACGCGTCGGGGCCCGAACACTGAAGCTTTCTTT
D gene: .
J gene: TRBJ1-1
clone size: few
V gene: TRBV10-3

CDR3 protein: CASSYAGQGFF
CDR3 DNA: TGTGCCAGCAGTTACGCGGGACAAGGCTTCTTT
D gene: .
J gene: TRBJ1-1
clone size: few
V gene: TRBV6-5

CDR3 protein: CSVGGRQTLTDTQYF
CDR3 DNA: TGCAGCGTTGGGGGGCGCCAGACCCTCACAGATACGCAGTATTTT
D gene: .
J gene: TRBJ2-3
clone size: .
V gene: TRBV29-1

CDR3 protein: CASSEAVGRGPYNEQFF
CDR3 DNA: TGTGCCAGCAGTGAAGCGGTAGGGCGGGGCCCTTACAATGAGCAGTTCTTC
D gene: .
J gene: TRBJ2-1
clone size: .
V gene: TRBV2